Sequencing of this TCR beta chain was carried out in a study of blood T cell repertoires in COVID-19. In the original processing: Amplified reference gene primers provided the basis for estimating nucleated cell counts. Clones were sequenced by immunoSEQ multiplex PCR, and TCRdb holds only the in-frame ones, with some missing. That table furnishes V, J and clone size, whereas the DNA furnished D and trimming. The sample includes approximately 180,000 clones, 81% seen only once; the top ten take 9.5% to 15%. V lost 3 bases, J lost 4 bases, and 15 bases lay in between. Germline V gene sequence: CDR1 LNHDA, CDR2 SQIVND (reference sequence). This CDR3 is built from 15 residues.

This TCR was recovered from an elderly woman with COVID-19, enrolled during active disease. The V call is TRBV19, the J call TRBJ1-1, with D perhaps TRBD1 (5 bases). Specimen: peripheral blood. CDR3 in amino acids: CASSMGPAGVTEAFF. CDR3 DNA: TGTGCCAGTAGTATGGGACCCGCGGGGGTCACTGAAGCTTTCTTT.